This T cell receptor (beta chain) was sequenced during a study of metastatic and nonmetastatic thyroid tumors. General observations from the study: When malignant thyroid tumors were compared with benign nodules, TCR beta diversity was reportedly significantly higher in the malignant tumors. This held in both blood and tumor samples.

Thyroid surgery had not been preceded by any treatment in any patient. This clone was seen many times. Antigen unknown. TCRdb used MiXCR to call clones anew from the PCR reads. Of more than 40,000 clones in the sample, around 3.1% were seen once. Germline V gene data show CDR1 as DFQATT and CDR2 as SNEGSKA (reference sequence). The germline V and J ends were trimmed by 2 bases and 4 bases, with 12 bases remaining between them. The CDR3 runs 14 residues. The chain carries TRBV20-1 and TRBJ2-1; D may be TRBD1 or TRBD2 (5 bases each). The sample taken for sequencing was blood. The source is a female donor with papillary thyroid cancer or a benign thyroid nodule (not recorded which). Some clones in this sample may be carry-over from other donors' samples. The CDR3 region is CSARSWDPYNEQFF. CDR3 sequence (DNA): TGCAGTGCTAGATCGTGGGACCCATACAATGAGCAGTTCTTC.